The entry that follows covers one TCR beta chain sequence. Its antigen is as yet unknown. The data are from a study of PD-1 blockade in classical Hodgkin lymphoma. Findings and limits, study-wide: By C4D1, diversity of CD4+ TCRs had risen significantly, whereas that of CD8+ TCRs had not.

Sequenced by immunoSEQ multiplex PCR; TCRdb stores in-frame clones only, minus some. Among about 54,000 clones listed, 85% to 95% were seen once. There was relapse after autologous stem cell transplantation in every patient, and there was variation in brentuximab vedotin exposure. Complete response, partial response or progressive disease was recorded as best response. Germline CDR1 and CDR2: SGHTA and FQGNSA. Trimming took off 2 bases at V and 7 bases at J, with 15 bases between the two ends. This CDR3 is 15 amino acids long. The TCR comes from a human donor with classical Hodgkin lymphoma. The V call is TRBV7-2, the J call TRBJ1-5, with D tentatively TRBD1 (6 bases). This material consisted of peripheral blood mononuclear cells (PBMCs), taken before the second cycle of nivolumab. CDR3 in amino acids: CASSLWSAGDQPQHF. CDR3 nucleotides: TGTGCCAGCAGCTTATGGTCGGCAGGGGACCAGCCCCAGCATTTT.